This T cell receptor (beta chain) was sequenced for a study of T cell repertoires in cytomegalovirus infection. For the study at large: Evidence of both CMV infection and a matching HLA type came from public TCR beta signatures. Overall study findings and caveats: It was HLA-C-restricted CMV-specific TCR beta clonotypes that dominated the response ex vivo.

The V and J ends lost 5 bases and 3 bases, in that order; junction bases with no gene match: 4. The CDR3 extends over 15 amino acids. Germline CDR1 and CDR2: SGHVS and FNYEAQ. This clonotype was recorded a few times. Antigen specificity is unknown. Each CDR3 protein is one row after TCRdb ran MiXCR on the reads. The sample holds approximately 100,000 distinct CDR3 sequences, around 28% seen once. V usage is TRBV7-6 and J usage is TRBJ2-2; 9 positions match TRBD1. The clonotype was recovered from a human donor in good health (CMV status not recorded). Some clones in this sample may be carry-over from other donors' samples. Source: CD8+ T cells from cultured PBMCs, taken from culture after CMV antigen stimulation. The CDR3 is CASSLQGADTGELFF. In DNA form, the CDR3 reads TGTGCCAGCAGCCTACAGGGGGCGGACACCGGGGAGCTGTTTTTT.